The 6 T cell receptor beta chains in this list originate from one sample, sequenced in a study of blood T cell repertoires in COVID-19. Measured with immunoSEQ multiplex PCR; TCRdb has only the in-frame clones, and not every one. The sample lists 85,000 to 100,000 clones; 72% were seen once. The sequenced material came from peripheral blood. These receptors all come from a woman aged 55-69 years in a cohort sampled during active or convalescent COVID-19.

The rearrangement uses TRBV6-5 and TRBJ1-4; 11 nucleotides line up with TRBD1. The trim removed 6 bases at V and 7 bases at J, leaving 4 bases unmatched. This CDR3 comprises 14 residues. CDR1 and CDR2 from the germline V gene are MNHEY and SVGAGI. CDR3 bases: TGTGCCAGCAGCGGACAGGGGGCAATTGAAAAACTGTTTTTT. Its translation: CASSGQGAIEKLFF.

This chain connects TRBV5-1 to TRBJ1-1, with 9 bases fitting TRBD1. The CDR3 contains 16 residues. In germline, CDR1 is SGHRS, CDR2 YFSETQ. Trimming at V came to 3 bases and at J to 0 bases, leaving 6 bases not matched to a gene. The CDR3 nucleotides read TGCGCCAGCAGCTCCGGGACAGGGTGGATGAACACTGAAGCTTTCTTT. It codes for CASSSGTGWMNTEAFF.

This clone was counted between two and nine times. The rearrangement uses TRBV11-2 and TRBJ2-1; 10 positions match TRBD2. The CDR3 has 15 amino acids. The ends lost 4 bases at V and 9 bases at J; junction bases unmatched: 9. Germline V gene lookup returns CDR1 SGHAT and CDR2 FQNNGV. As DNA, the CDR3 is TGTGCCAGCAGCTCCCAGCGGGGGGGAATAAGTGAGCAGTTCTTC. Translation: CASSSQRGGISEQFF.

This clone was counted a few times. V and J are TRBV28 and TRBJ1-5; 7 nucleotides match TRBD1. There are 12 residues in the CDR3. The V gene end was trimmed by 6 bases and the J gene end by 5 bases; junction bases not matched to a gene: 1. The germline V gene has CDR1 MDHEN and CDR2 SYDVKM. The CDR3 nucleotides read TGTGCCAGCAGAGGGGGCCATCAGCCCCAGCATTTT. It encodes CASRGGHQPQHF.

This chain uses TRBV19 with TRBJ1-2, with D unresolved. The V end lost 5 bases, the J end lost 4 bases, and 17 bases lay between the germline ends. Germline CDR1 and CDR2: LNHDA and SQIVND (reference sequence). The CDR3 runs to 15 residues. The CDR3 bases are TGTGCCAGTAGTCCGCGGCTTCGGGCGGGCTATGGCTACACCTTC. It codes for CASSPRLRAGYGYTF. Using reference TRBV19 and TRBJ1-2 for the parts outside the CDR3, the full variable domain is DGGITQSPKYLFRKEGQNVTLSCEQNLNHDAMYWYRQDPGQGLRLIYYSQIVNDFQKGDIAEGYSVSREKKESFPLTVTSAQKNPTAFYLCASSPRLRAGYGYTFGSGTRLTVV.

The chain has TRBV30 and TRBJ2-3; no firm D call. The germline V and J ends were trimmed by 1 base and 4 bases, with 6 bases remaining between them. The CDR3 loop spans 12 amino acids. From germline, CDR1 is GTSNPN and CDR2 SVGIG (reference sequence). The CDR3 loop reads CAWSGPPDTQYF. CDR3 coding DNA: TGTGCCTGGAGTGGGCCGCCAGATACGCAGTATTTT.